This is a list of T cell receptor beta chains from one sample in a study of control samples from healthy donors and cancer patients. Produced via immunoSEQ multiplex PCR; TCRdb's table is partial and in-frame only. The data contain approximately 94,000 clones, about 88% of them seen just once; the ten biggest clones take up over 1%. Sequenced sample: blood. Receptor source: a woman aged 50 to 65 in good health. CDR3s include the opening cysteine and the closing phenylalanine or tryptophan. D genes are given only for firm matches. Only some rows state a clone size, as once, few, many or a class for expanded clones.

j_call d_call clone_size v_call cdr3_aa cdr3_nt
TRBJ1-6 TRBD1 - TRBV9 CASSFTGENSPLHF TGTGCCAGCAGCTTCACAGGGGAAAATTCACCCCTCCACTTT
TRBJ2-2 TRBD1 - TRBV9 CASSVVQGASGTGELFF TGTGCCAGCAGCGTAGTCCAGGGGGCTTCTGGCACCGGGGAGCTGTTTTTT
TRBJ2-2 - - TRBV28 CASSLLGEKPTGELFF TGTGCCAGCAGTTTATTAGGGGAGAAACCCACCGGGGAGCTGTTTTTT
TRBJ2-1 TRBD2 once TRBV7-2 CATYASGGIDNEQFF TGTGCCACCTACGCTAGCGGGGGGATAGACAATGAGCAGTTCTTC
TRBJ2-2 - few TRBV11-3 CASSLARKQDNLDPGELFF TGTGCCAGCAGCTTAGCAAGGAAACAGGATAACTTGGACCCCGGGGAGCTGTTTTTT
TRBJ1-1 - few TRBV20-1 CSAIPNTEAFF TGCAGTGCGATACCCAACACTGAAGCTTTCTTT
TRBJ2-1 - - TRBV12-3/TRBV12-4 CASSSSEQFF TGTGCCAGCTCAAGCAGTGAGCAGTTCTTC
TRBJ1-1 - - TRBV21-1 CASTRTGQTEAFF TGTGCCAGCACCAGGACGGGACAAACTGAAGCTTTCTTT
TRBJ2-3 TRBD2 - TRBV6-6 CASTPGGGGSTDTQYF TGTGCCAGCACCCCCGGCGGGGGTGGGTCCACAGATACGCAGTATTTT
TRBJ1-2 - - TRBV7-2 CASSLVAGPWGGGYTF TGTGCCAGCAGCTTAGTAGCGGGCCCATGGGGGGGTGGCTACACCTTC
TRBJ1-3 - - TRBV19 CASSPRTAPGNTIYF TGTGCCAGTAGCCCGAGGACAGCGCCTGGAAACACCATATATTTT
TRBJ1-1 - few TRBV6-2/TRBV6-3 CASSSGGNTEAFF TGTGCCAGCAGTTCTGGAGGGAACACTGAAGCTTTCTTT